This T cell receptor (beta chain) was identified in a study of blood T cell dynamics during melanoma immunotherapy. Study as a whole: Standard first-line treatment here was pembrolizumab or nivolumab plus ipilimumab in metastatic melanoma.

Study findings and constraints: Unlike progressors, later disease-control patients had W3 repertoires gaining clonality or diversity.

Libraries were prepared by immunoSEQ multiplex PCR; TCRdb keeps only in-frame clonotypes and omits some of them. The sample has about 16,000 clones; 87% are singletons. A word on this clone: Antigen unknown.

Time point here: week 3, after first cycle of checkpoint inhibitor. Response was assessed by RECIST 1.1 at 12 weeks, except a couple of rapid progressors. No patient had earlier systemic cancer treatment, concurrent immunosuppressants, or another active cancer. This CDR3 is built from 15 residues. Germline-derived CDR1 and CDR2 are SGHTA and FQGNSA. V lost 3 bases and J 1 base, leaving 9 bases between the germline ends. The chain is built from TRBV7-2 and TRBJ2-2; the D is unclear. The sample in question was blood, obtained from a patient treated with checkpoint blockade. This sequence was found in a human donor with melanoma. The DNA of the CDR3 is TGTGCCAGCAGCTTCGGCTGGCGGAACACCGGGGAGCTGTTTTTT. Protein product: CASSFGWRNTGELFF.